Sequencing of this TCR beta chain was carried out in a study of T-cell memory formation after mild COVID-19 (dated by TCRdb to about 2021). A note on the overall study: Most TCR sequence clusters were specific to one of the two donors. In two donors, T-cell clones that expanded and contracted after mild COVID-19 were tracked by sequencing TCRalpha and TCRbeta repertoires over time. Two young, previously healthy adult volunteers made up the cohort, one male and one female.

Paper-wide results and their limitations: Some responding clones were detected in pre-infection memory, which suggested that pre-existing cross-reactive memory T cells had joined the SARS-CoV-2 response. The study covered only a couple of mild cases, and larger cohorts including severe cases with pre-infection samples were considered necessary. From day 15 to 85, contracting clones showed balanced CD4/CD8 phenotypes, whereas a second wave of clones that expanded from day 15 to 37 leaned towards CD4+. Contracting CD4+ clones turned up mainly in the CM and EM memory subsets, whereas EMRA was where CD8+ clones were enriched. SARS-CoV-2 specificity of the second-wave clones peaking on day 37 was not confirmed.

PBMCs were isolated by Ficoll-Paque density gradient centrifugation. As for this clonotype: The antigen it recognizes is unknown. No per-base quality is available; no much larger clone lies one base away.

The sequencer was an Illumina NovaSeq 6000. cDNA libraries for TCRalpha and TCRbeta were prepared by 5'RACE using constant-segment primers, with sample barcodes and unique molecular identifiers added. RNA was extracted from every sample with Trizol reagent. Amplification of the libraries took two PCR steps, and the second step added a second sample barcode plus Illumina TruSeq adapters. The libraries were sequenced on an Illumina NovaSeq using 2 x 150 bp paired-end reads. In the original analysis: Reads were demultiplexed and collapsed into UMI-guided consensus sequences with migec v1.2.7. Using mixcr v2.1.11, UMI consensuses were aligned to TRA and TRB V and J templates and then assembled into clonotypes. Expanded or contracted clonotypes were those called significant by both edgeR and NoisET, with noise models trained on biological replicates. For edgeR calls, a false discovery rate-adjusted p below 0.01 and a log2 fold-change threshold of 1 were applied. As an exploratory analysis of dynamics, max-normalized trajectories of the 1000 most abundant clonotypes were examined with PCA combined with hierarchical clustering. Separately sequenced CD4+ and CD8+ repertoires were used to assign a CD4 or CD8 phenotype to each responding clone. Clones were called with MiXCR by TCRdb after fastp trimmed the public reads at Q25, and only in-frame beta chains were retained. Every distinct CDR3 protein forms one entry, paired with its most common genes and DNA. In this record, the V and J calls reflect TCRdb's handling and not the investigators' own analysis. In this sample the table shows over 450,000 distinct CDR3 sequences, around 21% of which occur a single time. Approximately 13% of the sample is taken by the ten largest.

V lost 2 bases and J lost 4 bases, and the count of bases not matched to a germline gene is 3. CDR1 and CDR2 are drawn from the germline V gene: MNHEY, SVGAGI. The cysteine opens and the phenylalanine closes a CDR3 of 15 amino acids. The only DNA kept is the CDR3, 45 bases in frame from the first base. The receptor's source is an adult woman who had mild COVID-19 (a few samples of this study predate the infection). The sample titles of this study are shuffled in the database, so cell type and time point are left out; the donor was told from shared clones. Sequenced: PBMCs or a T cell subset sorted from them (not recorded which). The chain links TRBV6-5 with TRBJ1-1; TRBD1 lines up with 11 middle nucleotides. The DNA is as follows: TGTGCCAGCAGTTACGCGGGACAGGGGGGCACTGAAGCTTTCTTT. Its translation reads: CASSYAGQGGTEAFF.